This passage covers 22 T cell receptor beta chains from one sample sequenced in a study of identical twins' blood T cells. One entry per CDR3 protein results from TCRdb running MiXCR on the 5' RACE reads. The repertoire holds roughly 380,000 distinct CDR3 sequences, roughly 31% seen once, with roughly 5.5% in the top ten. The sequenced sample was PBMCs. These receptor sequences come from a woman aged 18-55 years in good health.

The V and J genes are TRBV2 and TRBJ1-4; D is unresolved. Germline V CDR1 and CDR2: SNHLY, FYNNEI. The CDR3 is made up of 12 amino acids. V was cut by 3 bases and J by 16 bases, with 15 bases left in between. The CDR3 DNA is TGTGCCAGCAGTGAGACCTCGCGAGGTCAGTTTTTT. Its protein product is CASSETSRGQFF.

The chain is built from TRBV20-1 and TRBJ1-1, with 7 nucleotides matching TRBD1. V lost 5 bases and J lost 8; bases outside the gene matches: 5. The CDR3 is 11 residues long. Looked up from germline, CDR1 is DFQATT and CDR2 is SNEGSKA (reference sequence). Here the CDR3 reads CSAPKQGEAFF. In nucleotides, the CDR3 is TGCAGTGCTCCGAAACAGGGGGAAGCTTTCTTT.

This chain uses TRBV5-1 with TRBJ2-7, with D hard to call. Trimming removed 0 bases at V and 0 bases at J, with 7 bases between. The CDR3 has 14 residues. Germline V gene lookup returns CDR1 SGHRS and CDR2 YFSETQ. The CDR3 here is CASSLDRSSYEQYF. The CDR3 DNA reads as TGCGCCAGCAGCTTGGACCGTAGCTCCTACGAGCAGTACTTC.

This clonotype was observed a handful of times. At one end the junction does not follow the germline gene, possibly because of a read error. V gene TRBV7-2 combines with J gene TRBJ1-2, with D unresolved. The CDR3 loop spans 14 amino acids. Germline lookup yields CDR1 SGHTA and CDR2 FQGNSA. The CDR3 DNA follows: TGCGCTATGGAGAAGGGAGTATTAGGGTATGGCTACACCTTC. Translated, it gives CAMEKGVLGYGYTF. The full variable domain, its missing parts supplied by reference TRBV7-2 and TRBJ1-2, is GAGVSQSPSNKVTEKGKDVELRCDPISGHTALYWYRQSLGQGLEFLIYFQGNSAPDKSGLPSDRFSAERTGGSVSTLTIQRTQQEDSAVYLCAMEKGVLGYGYTFGSGTRLTVV.

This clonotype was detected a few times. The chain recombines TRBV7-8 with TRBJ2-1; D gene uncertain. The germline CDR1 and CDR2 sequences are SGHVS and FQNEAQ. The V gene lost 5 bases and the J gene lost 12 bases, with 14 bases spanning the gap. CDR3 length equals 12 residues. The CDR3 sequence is CASSPDESSQFF. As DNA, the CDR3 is TGTGCCAGCAGCCCTGATGAGAGTTCGCAGTTCTTC.

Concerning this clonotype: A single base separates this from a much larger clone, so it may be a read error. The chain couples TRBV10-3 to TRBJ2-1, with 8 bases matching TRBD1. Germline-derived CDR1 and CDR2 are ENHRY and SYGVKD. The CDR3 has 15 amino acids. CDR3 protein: CAISERTGMFNGQFF. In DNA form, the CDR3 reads TGTGCCATCAGTGAGCGGACAGGGATGTTCAATGGGCAGTTCTTC.

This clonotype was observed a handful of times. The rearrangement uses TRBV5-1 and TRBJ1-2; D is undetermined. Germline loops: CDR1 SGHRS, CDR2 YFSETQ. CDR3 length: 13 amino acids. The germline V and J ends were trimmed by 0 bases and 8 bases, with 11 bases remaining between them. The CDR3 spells CASSLDGTMGYTF. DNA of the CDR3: TGCGCCAGCAGCTTGGACGGAACTATGGGCTACACCTTC.

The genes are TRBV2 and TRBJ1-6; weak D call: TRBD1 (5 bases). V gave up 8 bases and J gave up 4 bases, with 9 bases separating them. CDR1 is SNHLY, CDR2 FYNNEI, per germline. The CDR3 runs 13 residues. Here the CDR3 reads CASQGFYNSPLHF. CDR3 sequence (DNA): TGTGCCAGCCAGGGATTTTATAATTCACCCCTCCACTTT.

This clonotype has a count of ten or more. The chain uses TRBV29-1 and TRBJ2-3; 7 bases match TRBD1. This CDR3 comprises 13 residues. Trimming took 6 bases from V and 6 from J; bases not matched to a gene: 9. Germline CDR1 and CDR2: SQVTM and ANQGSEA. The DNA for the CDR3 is TGCAGCGTAGTCCGGGACAGAGGGGATACGCAGTATTTT. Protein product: CSVVRDRGDTQYF.

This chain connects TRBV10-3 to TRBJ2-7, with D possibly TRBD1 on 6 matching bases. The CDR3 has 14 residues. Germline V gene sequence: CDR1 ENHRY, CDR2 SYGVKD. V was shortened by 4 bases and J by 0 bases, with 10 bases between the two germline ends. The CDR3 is CAISVRDNSYEQYF. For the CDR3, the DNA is TGTGCCATCAGTGTACGGGACAACTCCTACGAGCAGTACTTC.

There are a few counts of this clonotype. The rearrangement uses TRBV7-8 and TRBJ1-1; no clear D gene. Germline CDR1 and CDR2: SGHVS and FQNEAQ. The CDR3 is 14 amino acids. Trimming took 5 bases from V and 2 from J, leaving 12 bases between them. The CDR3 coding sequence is TGTGCCAGCAGCCCCCAGACGGGAAACACTGAAGCTTTCTTT. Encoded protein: CASSPQTGNTEAFF.

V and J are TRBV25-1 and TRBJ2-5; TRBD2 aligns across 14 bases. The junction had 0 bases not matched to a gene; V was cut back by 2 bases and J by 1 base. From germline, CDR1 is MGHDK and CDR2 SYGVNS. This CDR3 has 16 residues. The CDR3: CASSEGTSGGQETQYF. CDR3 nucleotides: TGTGCCAGCAGTGAAGGGACTAGCGGGGGCCAAGAGACCCAGTACTTC.

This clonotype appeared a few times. CDR3 DNA: TGCAGCGTTGAGACCCGGGGGACCGGGGAGCTGTTTTTT. Translation: CSVETRGTGELFF. The chain carries TRBV29-1 and TRBJ2-2; tentatively, D is TRBD2 (6 bases). V shed 3 bases and J shed 5 bases, with 10 bases lying between them. The CDR3 length is 13 residues. CDR1 and CDR2 from the germline V gene are SQVTM and ANQGSEA.

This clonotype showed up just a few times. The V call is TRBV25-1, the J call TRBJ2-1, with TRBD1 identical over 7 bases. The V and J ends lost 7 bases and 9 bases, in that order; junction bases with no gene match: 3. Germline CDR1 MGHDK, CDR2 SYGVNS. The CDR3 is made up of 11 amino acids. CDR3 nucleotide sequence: TGTGCCAGCAACACAGGGGTTGAGCAGTTCTTC. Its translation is CASNTGVEQFF. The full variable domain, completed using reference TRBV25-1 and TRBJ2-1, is EADIYQTPRYLVIGTGKKITLECSQTMGHDKMYWYQQDPGMELHLIHYSYGVNSTEKGDLSSESTVSRIRTEHFPLTLESARPSHTSQYLCASNTGVEQFFGPGTRLTVL.

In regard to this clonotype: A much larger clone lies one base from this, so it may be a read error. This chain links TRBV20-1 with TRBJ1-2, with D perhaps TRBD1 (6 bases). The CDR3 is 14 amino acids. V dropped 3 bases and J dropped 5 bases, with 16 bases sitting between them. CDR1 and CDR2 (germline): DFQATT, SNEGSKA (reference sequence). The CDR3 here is CSARGNQGSYGYTF. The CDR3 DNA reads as TGCAGTGCTAGGGGAAACCAGGGGTCGTATGGCTACACCTTC.

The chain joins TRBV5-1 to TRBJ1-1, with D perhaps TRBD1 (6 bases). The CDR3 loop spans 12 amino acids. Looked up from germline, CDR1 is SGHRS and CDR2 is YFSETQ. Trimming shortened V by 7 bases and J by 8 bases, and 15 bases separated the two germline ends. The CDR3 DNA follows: TGCGCCAGCCACCGACAGGACGAAGAAGCTTTCTTT. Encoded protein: CASHRQDEEAFF.

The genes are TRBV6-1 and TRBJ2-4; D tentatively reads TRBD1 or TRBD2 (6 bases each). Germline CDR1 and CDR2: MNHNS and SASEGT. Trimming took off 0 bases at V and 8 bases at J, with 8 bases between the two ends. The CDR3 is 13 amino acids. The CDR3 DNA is TGTGCCAGCAGTGAAGCGAGGGGGGACATTCAGTACTTC. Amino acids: CASSEARGDIQYF.

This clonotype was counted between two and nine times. This CDR3 is CASSTTWNYGYTF. The CDR3 nucleotides are TGTGCCAGTAGTACGACGTGGAACTATGGCTACACCTTC. This chain uses TRBV19 with TRBJ1-2; no clear D gene. The CDR3 sequence is 13 residues long. The germline V and J ends were trimmed by 4 bases and 2 bases, with 8 bases remaining between them. From germline, CDR1 is LNHDA and CDR2 SQIVND (reference sequence).

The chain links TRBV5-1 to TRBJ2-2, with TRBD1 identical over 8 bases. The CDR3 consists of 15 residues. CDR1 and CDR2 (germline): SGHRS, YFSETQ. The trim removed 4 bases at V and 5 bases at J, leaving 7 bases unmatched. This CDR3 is CASSREDRETGELFF. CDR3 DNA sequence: TGCGCCAGCAGCCGCGAGGACAGGGAAACCGGGGAGCTGTTTTTT. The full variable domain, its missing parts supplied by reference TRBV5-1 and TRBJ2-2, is KAGVTQTPRYLIKTRGQQVTLSCSPISGHRSVSWYQQTPGQGLQFLFEYFSETQRNKGNFPGRFSGRQFSNSRSEMNVSTLELGDSALYLCASSREDRETGELFFGEGSRLTVL.

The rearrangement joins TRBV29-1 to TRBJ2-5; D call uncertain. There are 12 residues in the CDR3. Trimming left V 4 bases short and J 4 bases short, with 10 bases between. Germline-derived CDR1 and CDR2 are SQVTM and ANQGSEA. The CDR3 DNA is TGCAGCGTTGGACTGTGGGGAGAGACCCAGTACTTC. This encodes CSVGLWGETQYF.

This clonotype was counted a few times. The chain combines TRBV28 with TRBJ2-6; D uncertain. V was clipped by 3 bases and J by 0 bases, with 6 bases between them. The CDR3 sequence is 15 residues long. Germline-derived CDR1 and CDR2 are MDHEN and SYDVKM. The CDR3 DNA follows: TGTGCCAGCAGTTTTGAACACTCTGGGGCCAACGTCCTGACTTTC. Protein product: CASSFEHSGANVLTF.

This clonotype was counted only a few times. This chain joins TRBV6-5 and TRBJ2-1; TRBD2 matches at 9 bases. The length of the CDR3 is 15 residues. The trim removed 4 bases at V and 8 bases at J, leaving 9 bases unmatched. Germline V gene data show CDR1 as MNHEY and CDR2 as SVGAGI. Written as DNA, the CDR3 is TGTGCCAGCAGTTCGCGCGGCGGGAGGGAACATGAGCAGTTCTTC. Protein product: CASSSRGGREHEQFF.